What follows describes a single T cell receptor (beta chain). Its target is unknown. Per germline, CDR1 LNHNV and CDR2 YYDKDF (reference sequence). Trimming cost V 5 bases and J 1 base, with 11 bases left between them. This CDR3 contains 14 residues. TCRdb's copy holds only in-frame clones and misses some; the assay was immunoSEQ multiplex PCR. The sample consists of tens of thousands of clones, about 83% of them appearing once. This specimen comes from a study of OX40 agonist ivuxolimab in advanced cancers. At the level of the study: Of the patients, three showed partial responses, one with hepatocellular carcinoma and two with cutaneous melanoma.

Study-wide points: Low normalized T-cell clonal expansion was also seen in some nonresponders. Clonal expansion was seen in CD4+ and CD8+ blood T cells by week 6 at 0.1 to 3.0 mg/kg. The expanded peripheral T cells' antigen specificity was not determined.

This chain links TRBV15 with TRBJ1-1; D call uncertain. The receptor comes from an adult with an advanced solid tumor such as melanoma, head and neck, liver or kidney cancer. Source: CD4+ or CD8+ T cells sorted from blood, taken in a trial of the OX40 agonist ivuxolimab. The CDR3 sequence is CATSPGYQNTEAFF. The CDR3 bases are TGTGCCACCAGCCCTGGATATCAGAACACTGAAGCTTTCTTT.